Following are 17 T cell receptor beta chains from one sample sequenced in a study of human T cells and chemical hapten exposure. The time point denotes: pre-sensitization, week 0. Described treatment: therapeutic diphenylcyclopropenone sensitization with weekly scalp DPC. From the RACE reads, TCRdb called clonotypes with MiXCR, one entry per CDR3 protein. The table shows about 290,000 distinct CDR3 sequences, with 7.7% occurring only once. This specimen was whole blood, taken in connection with sensitization to the hapten diphenylcyclopropenone (DPC). The receptors stem from a man aged 18 to 30 with alopecia areata. Some clones in this sample may be carry-over from other donors' samples.

The table lists this clonotype with many counts. The chain carries TRBV7-9 and TRBJ2-4; no firm D call. Germline CDR1 SEHNR, CDR2 FQNEAQ (reference sequence). Trimming shortened V by 5 bases and J by 3 bases, and 11 bases separated the two germline ends. The CDR3 runs to 14 residues. CDR3 nucleotides: TGTGCCAGCAGCCCGTCGGAGCTCAAAAACATTCAGTACTTC. It specifies CASSPSELKNIQYF.

This clonotype was seen a single time. This chain links TRBV2 with TRBJ1-4; 9 nucleotides line up with TRBD1. CDR3 length: 15 residues. With 6 bases clipped from V and 7 bases from J, the junction kept 9 bases outside the gene matches. Germline CDR1 and CDR2: SNHLY and FYNNEI. This chain's CDR3 is CASRTQGAIGEKLFF. The CDR3 region has the DNA TGTGCCAGCAGAACACAGGGGGCTATCGGTGAAAAACTGTTTTTT.

This clonotype was observed a handful of times. The V and J genes are TRBV14 and TRBJ1-1; D is ambiguous. The germline V gene has CDR1 SGHDN and CDR2 FVKESK. The CDR3 has 17 residues. V was cut by 2 bases and J by 0 bases, with 16 bases left in between. The CDR3 reads CASSQKTWRILNTEAFF. CDR3 nucleotides: TGTGCCAGCAGCCAAAAAACTTGGCGGATTCTGAACACTGAAGCTTTCTTT. Based on the CDR3 plus reference TRBV14 and TRBJ1-1, the full variable domain is EAGVTQFPSHSVIEKGQTVTLRCDPISGHDNLYWYRRVMGKEIKFLLHFVKESKQDESGMPNNRFLAERTGGTYSTLKVQPAELEDSGVYFCASSQKTWRILNTEAFFGQGTRLTVV.

V is TRBV6-1 and J is TRBJ2-3; 10 bases align to TRBD1. CDR3 length: 15 amino acids. With 10 bases clipped from V and 2 bases from J, the junction kept 9 bases outside the gene matches. Per the germline V gene, CDR1 is MNHNS and CDR2 is SASEGT. CDR3 region: CATNQDRGVTDTQYF. CDR3 coding DNA: TGTGCCACCAACCAGGACAGGGGGGTCACAGATACGCAGTATTTT.

The J gene is TRBJ2-5, the V gene TRBV6-5; tentatively, D is TRBD1 (5 bases). Trimming pared 0 bases from V and 3 bases from J, leaving 20 bases between. In germline, CDR1 is MNHEY, CDR2 SVGAGI. The CDR3 is 18 residues long. CDR3 amino acids: CASSYSRDTRALKETQYF. The CDR3 DNA reads as TGTGCCAGCAGTTACTCCAGGGATACAAGGGCGTTGAAAGAGACCCAGTACTTC.

This clonotype was recorded a few times. The CDR3 DNA reads TGCGCCAGCAGCTTGTCTCCCGGGAACACTGAAGCTTTCTTT. Its protein is CASSLSPGNTEAFF. This chain links TRBV5-1 with TRBJ1-1; D remains ambiguous. Germline lookup yields CDR1 SGHRS and CDR2 YFSETQ. This CDR3 region has 14 residues. The V end was cut by 1 base, the J end by 1 base, with 8 bases between. The full variable domain, completed using reference TRBV5-1 and TRBJ1-1, is KAGVTQTPRYLIKTRGQQVTLSCSPISGHRSVSWYQQTPGQGLQFLFEYFSETQRNKGNFPGRFSGRQFSNSRSEMNVSTLELGDSALYLCASSLSPGNTEAFFGQGTRLTVV.

This clonotype was seen repeatedly, ten times or more. As DNA, the CDR3 is TGCAGTGCTAGGGGCCGAGGGGACACTGAAGCTTTCTTT. Translated, it gives CSARGRGDTEAFF. The chain carries TRBV20-1 and TRBJ1-1; D may be TRBD1 (5 bases). V gave up 3 bases and J gave up 3 bases, with 11 bases separating them. This CDR3 has 13 amino acids. Looked up from germline, CDR1 is DFQATT and CDR2 is SNEGSKA (reference sequence).

In this sample, this clonotype turned up a few times. The rearrangement joins TRBV3-1 to TRBJ1-4, with TRBD1 as a possible D gene (6 bases). CDR1 and CDR2 from the germline V gene are LGHDT and YNNKEL (reference sequence). The CDR3 is 14 residues long. The V and J ends lost 4 bases and 14 bases respectively, with 20 bases between them. In DNA form, the CDR3 reads TGTGCCAGCAGCCGGGACACCCGACCCCTCGAGCTGTTTTTT. Residues: CASSRDTRPLELFF.

This clonotype was seen a handful of times. The chain is built from TRBV7-2 and TRBJ2-3; the D gene is possibly TRBD1 (6 bases). The V end was cut by 5 bases, the J end by 4 bases, with 16 bases between. The CDR3 covers 15 residues. CDR1 and CDR2 from the germline V gene are SGHTA and FQGNSA. CDR3 sequence reads: CASSGDIFGADTQYF. CDR3 in DNA: TGTGCCAGCAGCGGGGACATCTTTGGTGCAGATACGCAGTATTTT.

The genes are TRBV20-1 and TRBJ1-1, with 8 positions matching TRBD1. V lost 3 bases, J lost 3 bases, and 12 bases stayed unmatched. CDR3 length: 16 amino acids. Looked up from germline, CDR1 is DFQATT and CDR2 is SNEGSKA (reference sequence). CDR3 loop: CSASAQGAIVDTEAFF. The CDR3 nucleotides read TGCAGTGCTAGCGCCCAGGGGGCGATTGTCGACACTGAAGCTTTCTTT.

This clonotype appeared many times. The chain couples TRBV4-1 to TRBJ2-6; D gene unclear. V was cut by 3 bases and J by 4 bases, with 7 bases left in between. Germline V CDR1 and CDR2: MGHRA, YSYEKL. There are 14 residues in the CDR3. The CDR3 DNA sequence: TGCGCCAGCAGCCATCCACCCGGGGCCAACGTCCTGACTTTC. This sequence encodes CASSHPPGANVLTF.

This clonotype was counted between two and nine times. The chain carries TRBV12-3 or TRBV12-4 and TRBJ2-5, with 10 bases lining up with TRBD1. With 5 bases clipped from V and 5 bases from J, the junction kept 8 bases outside the gene matches. The CDR3 length is 15 residues. CDR3 in amino acids: CASSPGTGVWETQYF. DNA for the CDR3: TGTGCCAGCAGTCCCGGGACAGGGGTTTGGGAGACCCAGTACTTC.

The chain recombines TRBV2 with TRBJ1-1, with TRBD1 matching over 7 bases. This CDR3 contains 14 residues. In germline, CDR1 is SNHLY, CDR2 FYNNEI. Trimming at V came to 6 bases and at J to 4 bases, leaving 8 bases not matched to a gene. CDR3 in DNA: TGTGCCAGCAGGACGGATTCAGGGGGCACTGAAGCTTTCTTT. Protein: CASRTDSGGTEAFF.

This clonotype was seen more than once but under ten times. V gene TRBV5-1 combines with J gene TRBJ1-4; tentatively, D is TRBD1 (6 bases). The CDR3 length is 13 residues. Trimming cost V 7 bases and J 5 bases, with 12 bases left between them. The V gene's germline CDR1 is SGHRS and CDR2 YFSETQ. DNA for the CDR3: TGCGCCAGCGGGGGGGCATTGAATGAAAAACTGTTTTTT. It translates to CASGGALNEKLFF.

This clonotype was seen repeatedly, ten times or more. CDR3 loop: CSVIAGLAYNEQFF. As DNA, the CDR3 is TGCAGCGTGATCGCCGGCCTGGCCTACAATGAGCAGTTCTTC. V usage is TRBV29-1 and J usage is TRBJ2-1, with D uncertain. CDR3 length: 14 residues. The germline CDR1 and CDR2 sequences are SQVTM and ANQGSEA. V was clipped by 6 bases and J by 2 bases, with 14 bases between them.

This clonotype was seen ten or more times. The chain couples TRBV7-9 to TRBJ1-4; TRBD1 might be the D (6 bases). Germline V gene sequence: CDR1 SEHNR, CDR2 FQNEAQ (reference sequence). CDR3 size: 16 residues. The V and J ends lost 1 base and 8 bases respectively, with 17 bases between them. The CDR3 nucleotides are TGTGCCAGCAGCTTAGAAGGACAGCCTGGGAGGGAAAAACTGTTTTTT. This gives the protein CASSLEGQPGREKLFF.

The sample holds a few counts of this clonotype. This chain uses TRBV5-1 with TRBJ1-6; no definite D call. The CDR3 runs to 13 residues. Germline CDR1 and CDR2: SGHRS and YFSETQ. Trimming pared 2 bases from V and 6 bases from J, leaving 6 bases between. The CDR3 sequence is CASSFMFNSPLHF. For the CDR3, the DNA is TGCGCCAGCAGCTTTATGTTTAATTCACCCCTCCACTTT.